A single sample is the source of the 26 T cell receptor beta chains below, sequenced in a study of neurological immune-mediated disorders (dated by TCRdb to between 2019 and 2020). Preparation of the library involved 5' RACE. Instrument used: Illumina HiSeq 2500. TCRdb reprocessed the public reads (quality trimming at Q25 with fastp, clone calling with MiXCR) and kept in-frame beta chains. Each entry is one CDR3 protein sequence, shown with its most common DNA and genes. A total of 15,000 to 20,000 distinct CDR3 sequences appear in this sample, 14% of them only once. 7.8% of the sample comes from the top ten. Material: CD4+ T cells from blood. These receptor sequences come from a woman aged 60 to 75 with HTLV-1-associated myelopathy (HAM/TSP).

This clonotype has a count of ten or more. V and J are TRBV2 and TRBJ2-2; D is undetermined. Germline V gives CDR1 SNHLY, CDR2 FYNNEI. Trimming cost V 6 bases and J 1 base, with 3 bases left between them. There are 12 residues in the CDR3. For the CDR3, the DNA is TGTGCCAGCAGACAGAACACCGGGGAGCTGTTTTTT. Protein sequence: CASRQNTGELFF.

The table lists this clonotype with many counts. The chain has TRBV29-1 and TRBJ2-4; D is unresolved. CDR3 size: 14 residues. Looked up from germline, CDR1 is SQVTM and CDR2 is ANQGSEA. V lost 1 base, J lost 0 bases, and 7 bases lay in between. The CDR3 region is CSVEVAVAKNIQYF. For the CDR3, the DNA is TGCAGCGTTGAAGTAGCAGTAGCCAAAAACATTCAGTACTTC.

This clonotype occurred many times. The chain carries TRBV29-1 and TRBJ1-1; tentatively, D is TRBD1 (5 bases). V lost 8 bases and J lost 4, with 17 bases in between. The CDR3 has 13 residues. Germline values: CDR1 SQVTM, CDR2 ANQGSEA. CDR3 in DNA: TGCAGCACCCTGGGGGAGGTAGGCACTGAAGCTTTCTTT. Translating it yields CSTLGEVGTEAFF. The whole variable domain, remainder taken from reference TRBV29-1 and TRBJ1-1, is SAVISQKPSRDICQRGTSLTIQCQVDSQVTMMFWYRQQPGQSLTLIATANQGSEATYESGFVIDKFPISRPNLTFSTLTVSNMSPEDSSIYLCSTLGEVGTEAFFGQGTRLTVV.

This clonotype was counted ten times or more. The chain carries TRBV5-1 and TRBJ1-3; no firm D call. The V end lost 0 bases, the J end lost 0 bases, and 7 bases lay between the germline ends. CDR1 and CDR2 from the germline V gene are SGHRS and YFSETQ. The CDR3 extends over 15 amino acids. This chain's CDR3 is CASSLDGDSGNTIYF. The CDR3 nucleotides are TGCGCCAGCAGCTTGGACGGGGACTCTGGAAACACCATATATTTT.

This clonotype occurred many times. The chain joins TRBV20-1 to TRBJ1-3; no reliable D call. Germline V gene data show CDR1 as DFQATT and CDR2 as SNEGSKA (reference sequence). V lost 5 bases and J lost 0, with 8 bases in between. The CDR3 sequence is 13 residues long. The CDR3, as DNA: TGCAGTGCTGGCGGCATCTCTGGAAACACCATATATTTT. Its protein product is CSAGGISGNTIYF.

This clonotype was picked up many times. The chain has TRBV18 and TRBJ2-6, with a possible D match to TRBD1 (6 bases). V dropped 6 bases and J dropped 4 bases, with 16 bases sitting between them. This CDR3 is 16 amino acids long. Germline V gene sequence: CDR1 KGHSH, CDR2 LQKENI. The CDR3 DNA follows: TGTGCCAGCTCCCGGACAGTTTCTACAGGGGCCAACGTCCTGACTTTC. Its protein is CASSRTVSTGANVLTF.

By share of the sample, this clonotype is large. This chain connects TRBV5-1 to TRBJ2-7; D remains ambiguous. V gave up 1 base and J gave up 0 bases, with 11 bases separating them. The CDR3 consists of 15 residues. In germline, CDR1 is SGHRS, CDR2 YFSETQ. CDR3 protein: CASSLKLRHSYEQYF. CDR3 bases: TGCGCCAGCAGCTTGAAATTGCGACACTCCTACGAGCAGTACTTC.

Many counts were recorded for this clonotype. V gene TRBV29-1 combines with J gene TRBJ1-3; the D gene is possibly TRBD1 (6 bases). There are 14 residues in the CDR3. CDR1 is SQVTM, CDR2 ANQGSEA, per germline. V shed 5 bases and J shed 7 bases, with 18 bases lying between them. The DNA for the CDR3 is TGCAGCGTTTCCCTAAGAGGGGGTCCGAACACCATATATTTT. Translated, it gives CSVSLRGGPNTIYF.

This clonotype was detected only once. V is TRBV5-1 and J is TRBJ1-3; D possibly corresponds to TRBD1 (6 bases). V dropped 2 bases and J dropped 7 bases, with 13 bases sitting between them. Per germline, CDR1 SGHRS and CDR2 YFSETQ. The CDR3 consists of 14 residues. The CDR3 bases are TGCGCCAGCAGCTTTGGGTGGACAGTGAACACCATATATTTT. It translates to CASSFGWTVNTIYF.

At least ten counts were recorded for this clonotype. This chain uses TRBV20-1 with TRBJ2-3, with a tentative D call TRBD2 (6 bases). Germline V gives CDR1 DFQATT, CDR2 SNEGSKA (reference sequence). The CDR3 covers 16 residues. With 3 bases removed from V and 2 bases from J, the gap between germline ends came to 18 bases. CDR3 nucleotide sequence: TGCAGTGCTAGTGGTTTCGGGCGGGGAGCCACAGATACGCAGTATTTT. Protein product: CSASGFGRGATDTQYF.

This clonotype appeared many times. This chain uses TRBV6-1 with TRBJ2-7, with D unresolved. Germline V gene data show CDR1 as MNHNS and CDR2 as SASEGT. V shed 6 bases and J shed 4 bases, with 16 bases lying between them. The CDR3 is 14 amino acids. The CDR3 here is CASSFDRISYEQYF. The CDR3 DNA reads TGTGCCAGCAGCTTCGACCGGATTTCGTACGAGCAGTACTTC.

This clonotype has a count of ten or more. This may arise from a read error, as a much more abundant clone is one base away. This chain links TRBV7-2 with TRBJ2-2; no clear D. Germline CDR1 and CDR2: SGHTA and FQGNSA. The CDR3 spans 13 residues. CDR3 nucleotide sequence: TGTGCCAGCAGCTTAGTTGACACCAGGGAGCTGTTTTTT. It is translated as CASSLVDTRELFF. The full variable domain, with the rest looked up from reference TRBV7-2 and TRBJ2-2, is GAGVSQSPSNKVTEKGKDVELRCDPISGHTALYWYRQSLGQGLEFLIYFQGNSAPDKSGLPSDRFSAERTGGSVSTLTIQRTQQEDSAVYLCASSLVDTRELFFGEGSRLTVL.

Ten or more counts support this clonotype. This chain uses TRBV5-1 with TRBJ2-7, with D perhaps matching TRBD1 (6 bases). V lost 4 bases and J 9 bases, leaving 23 bases between the germline ends. This CDR3 comprises 15 residues. Germline V gene lookup returns CDR1 SGHRS and CDR2 YFSETQ. The CDR3 DNA reads TGCGCCAGCAGCAAGGACAGTATTGCCGGCTGGGCGCAGTACTTC. Translated, it gives CASSKDSIAGWAQYF. The full variable domain, rest sourced from reference TRBV5-1 and TRBJ2-7, is KAGVTQTPRYLIKTRGQQVTLSCSPISGHRSVSWYQQTPGQGLQFLFEYFSETQRNKGNFPGRFSGRQFSNSRSEMNVSTLELGDSALYLCASSKDSIAGWAQYFGPGTRLTVT.

This clonotype was recorded many times. The V gene is TRBV6-6, the J gene TRBJ1-2; D perhaps matches TRBD1 (6 bases). Germline CDR1 reads MNHNY; CDR2 reads SVGAGI (reference sequence). V shed 0 bases and J shed 8 bases, with 16 bases lying between them. The length of the CDR3 is 15 residues. This CDR3 reads CASSYSTGAVQGYTF. The CDR3 DNA reads as TGTGCCAGCAGTTACTCGACAGGTGCTGTTCAGGGCTACACCTTC.

This clonotype was seen a few times. This chain links TRBV7-2 with TRBJ2-7, with 10 bases aligning to TRBD2. Germline V gene sequence: CDR1 SGHTA, CDR2 FQGNSA. This CDR3 comprises 15 residues. J was trimmed by 5 bases and V by 4 bases; bases with no gene match: 8. As DNA, the CDR3 is TGTGCCAGCAGCTATATGGGACTAGCGCGCGACGAGCAGTACTTC. This translates into CASSYMGLARDEQYF. Complete variable domain (other parts from reference TRBV7-2 and TRBJ2-7): GAGVSQSPSNKVTEKGKDVELRCDPISGHTALYWYRQSLGQGLEFLIYFQGNSAPDKSGLPSDRFSAERTGGSVSTLTIQRTQQEDSAVYLCASSYMGLARDEQYFGPGTRLTVT.

This clonotype appeared many times. The gene calls are TRBV20-1 and TRBJ2-7; 7 bases map to TRBD1. V lost 4 bases to trimming and J lost 4 bases; unmatched junction nucleotides: 13. Germline CDR1 reads DFQATT; CDR2 reads SNEGSKA (reference sequence). The CDR3 has 15 residues. CDR3 nucleotides: TGCAGTGCTAATCGATACAGGGGTCTTACTTACGAGCAGTACTTC. As protein: CSANRYRGLTYEQYF.

At least ten counts were recorded for this clonotype. The chain recombines TRBV20-1 with TRBJ2-7; 10 positions agree with TRBD2. The germline CDR1 and CDR2 sequences are DFQATT and SNEGSKA (reference sequence). The CDR3 covers 14 residues. J gave up 5 bases and V 3 bases, and 7 bases lay outside the gene matches. The DNA of the CDR3 is TGCAGTGCTAGCGAGCTAGCGGGAGTGGACGAGCAGTACTTC. It translates to CSASELAGVDEQYF.

This clonotype occurred many times. The chain uses TRBV10-3 and TRBJ1-1; D is uncertain. V gave up 0 bases and J gave up 0 bases, with 8 bases separating them. In germline, CDR1 is ENHRY, CDR2 SYGVKD. CDR3 length: 15 residues. DNA for the CDR3: TGTGCCATCAGTGAGTCGAAACAGCTGAACACTGAAGCTTTCTTT. It codes for CAISESKQLNTEAFF.

This clonotype was seen many times. V usage is TRBV5-1 and J usage is TRBJ1-1; 7 positions match TRBD1. Germline V lookup: CDR1 SGHRS, CDR2 YFSETQ. V dropped 1 base and J dropped 5; count of bases not matched to a gene: 5. The CDR3 is 14 amino acids. CDR3 nucleotides: TGCGCCAGCAGCTTGACAGGGGAAGGAACTGAAGCTTTCTTT. This translates into CASSLTGEGTEAFF. Filled out from reference TRBV5-1 and TRBJ1-1, the complete variable domain reads KAGVTQTPRYLIKTRGQQVTLSCSPISGHRSVSWYQQTPGQGLQFLFEYFSETQRNKGNFPGRFSGRQFSNSRSEMNVSTLELGDSALYLCASSLTGEGTEAFFGQGTRLTVV.

J is TRBJ1-2 and V is TRBV20-1; a weak D match, TRBD1 (6 bases). This CDR3 region has 13 residues. The V gene lost 5 bases and the J gene lost 6 bases, with 16 bases spanning the gap. Germline V gives CDR1 DFQATT, CDR2 SNEGSKA (reference sequence). In DNA form, the CDR3 reads TGCAGTGCTCCGGGGGCACGGACAGATGGCTACACCTTC. Translating it yields CSAPGARTDGYTF.

The table lists this clonotype with many counts. This chain links TRBV5-1 with TRBJ1-6, with TRBD1 matching 10 bases. The ends lost 5 bases at V and 6 bases at J; junction bases unmatched: 5. Looked up from germline, CDR1 is SGHRS and CDR2 is YFSETQ. CDR3 length equals 15 residues. The CDR3 is CASSSTGGVNSPLHF. CDR3 DNA: TGCGCCAGCAGTTCGACAGGGGGCGTTAATTCACCCCTCCACTTT.

This clonotype showed up many times. This chain uses TRBV20-1 with TRBJ2-3, with 15 positions matching TRBD2. The CDR3 is 16 amino acids. In germline, CDR1 is DFQATT, CDR2 SNEGSKA (reference sequence). V lost 5 bases, J lost 5 bases, and 8 bases stayed unmatched. CDR3 nucleotides: TGCAGTGCTGCCGGACTAGCGGGGGGGCCAGGAGATACGCAGTATTTT. This sequence encodes CSAAGLAGGPGDTQYF.

Many counts were recorded for this clonotype. This sequence joins TRBV20-1 and TRBJ2-1; D is unresolved. Germline V CDR1 and CDR2: DFQATT, SNEGSKA (reference sequence). CDR3 size: 11 residues. Trimming took off 3 bases at V and 4 bases at J, with 4 bases between the two ends. This CDR3 is CSASRYNEQFF. The CDR3 nucleotides read TGCAGTGCTAGCAGATACAATGAGCAGTTCTTC.

This clonotype has ten or more counts. V usage is TRBV7-2 and J usage is TRBJ2-3; possibly TRBD1 for D (6 bases). The length of the CDR3 is 14 residues. Germline V lookup: CDR1 SGHTA, CDR2 FQGNSA. Between the trimmed V and J ends, which lost 0 bases and 6 bases, there was a span of 10 bases. CDR3 loop: CASSLAQRGDTQYF. The CDR3 DNA follows: TGTGCCAGCAGCTTAGCGCAAAGGGGGGATACGCAGTATTTT.

The V gene is TRBV5-1, the J gene TRBJ2-5; D is perhaps TRBD2 (5 bases). Germline CDR1 reads SGHRS; CDR2 reads YFSETQ. With 6 bases removed from V and 5 bases from J, the gap between germline ends came to 17 bases. There are 14 residues in the CDR3. The CDR3 nucleotides read TGCGCCAGCATCTCTCGATCTGGCGGGGAGACCCAGTACTTC. Translation gives CASISRSGGETQYF.

This clonotype is medium-sized by share. The chain has TRBV6-5 and TRBJ2-1; no clear D gene. CDR1 is MNHEY, CDR2 SVGAGI, per germline. Trimming left V 0 bases short and J 8 bases short, with 11 bases between. This CDR3 is 14 amino acids long. The chain's CDR3 is CASSYSRVRDEQFF. CDR3 in DNA: TGTGCCAGCAGTTACTCTCGGGTTAGGGATGAGCAGTTCTTC.